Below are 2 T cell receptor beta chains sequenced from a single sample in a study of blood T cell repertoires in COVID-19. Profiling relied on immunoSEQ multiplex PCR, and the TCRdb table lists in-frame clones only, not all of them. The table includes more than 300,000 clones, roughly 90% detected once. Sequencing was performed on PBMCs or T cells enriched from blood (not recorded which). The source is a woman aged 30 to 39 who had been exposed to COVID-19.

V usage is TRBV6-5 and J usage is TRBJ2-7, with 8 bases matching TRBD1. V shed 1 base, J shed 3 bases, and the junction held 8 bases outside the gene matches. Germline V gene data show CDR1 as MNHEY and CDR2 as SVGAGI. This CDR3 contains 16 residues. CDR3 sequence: CASSYLPGQDYYEQYF. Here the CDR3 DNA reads TGTGCCAGCAGTTACTTGCCGGGACAGGATTACTACGAGCAGTACTTC.

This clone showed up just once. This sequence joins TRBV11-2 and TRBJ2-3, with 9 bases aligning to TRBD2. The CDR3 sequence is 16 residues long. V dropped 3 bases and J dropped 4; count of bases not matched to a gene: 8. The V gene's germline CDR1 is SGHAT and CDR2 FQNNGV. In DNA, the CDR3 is TGTGCCAGCAGCTTCAGGGCGGGGGGGCCCGCAGATACGCAGTATTTT. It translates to CASSFRAGGPADTQYF.